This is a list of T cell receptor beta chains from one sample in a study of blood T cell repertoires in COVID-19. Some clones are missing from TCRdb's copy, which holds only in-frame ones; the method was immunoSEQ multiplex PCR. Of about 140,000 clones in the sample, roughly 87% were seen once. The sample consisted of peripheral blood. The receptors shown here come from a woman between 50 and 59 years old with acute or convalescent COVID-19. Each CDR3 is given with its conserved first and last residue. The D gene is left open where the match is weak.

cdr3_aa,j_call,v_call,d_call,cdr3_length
CAWAGSSYNEQFF,TRBJ2-1,TRBV30,-,13
CASSNKQDYEQYF,TRBJ2-7,TRBV7-9,-,13
CASSLSGNTGELFF,TRBJ2-2,TRBV5-8,-,14
CASSLGGTGGNQPQHF,TRBJ1-5,TRBV7-2,TRBD1,16
CASRPGGPNTGELFF,TRBJ2-2,TRBV5-5,-,15
CASSFSGPAYNEQFF,TRBJ2-1,TRBV6-6,TRBD2,15
CASSSTTTSGRYEQYF,TRBJ2-7,TRBV27,TRBD2,16
CASSIDQGRNTEAFF,TRBJ1-1,TRBV19,-,15
CASSLGGRNQPQHF,TRBJ1-5,TRBV7-9,-,14
CASTPAGAREQFF,TRBJ2-1,TRBV12-3/TRBV12-4,-,13
CASSIGTGINTEAFF,TRBJ1-1,TRBV19,TRBD1,15
CASTPFGLSEAFF,TRBJ1-1,TRBV19,-,13
CASSLRQVGTGELFF,TRBJ2-2,TRBV14,-,15
CASSGRQGPWGGYTF,TRBJ1-2,TRBV19,TRBD1,15
CATSFGGAGGSADTQYF,TRBJ2-3,TRBV13,TRBD2,17
CASTHGWNYGYTF,TRBJ1-2,TRBV3-1/TRBV3-2,-,13
CASSPGQASLLYGYTF,TRBJ1-2,TRBV14,TRBD1,16
CASRGFAGRETDTQYF,TRBJ2-3,TRBV19,TRBD2,16
CASSLGRRTYEQYF,TRBJ2-7,TRBV5-4,-,14
CASSPSASSNQPQHF,TRBJ1-5,TRBV7-2,-,15
CASSAAAGSTEAFF,TRBJ1-1,TRBV7-3,-,14
CASSWTGESMAEAFF,TRBJ1-1,TRBV6-4,TRBD1,15
CASSLLGLRDTQYF,TRBJ2-3,TRBV7-3,-,14
CASSQDLGTGGNTGELFF,TRBJ2-2,TRBV3-1/TRBV3-2,TRBD1,18
CASSPPTRGADTQYF,TRBJ2-3,TRBV18,-,15
CASRQTGDRGGYTF,TRBJ1-2,TRBV28,TRBD1,14
CASSFDRVDRYTF,TRBJ1-2,TRBV12-3/TRBV12-4,TRBD1,13
CASSVDYYGYTF,TRBJ1-2,TRBV9,-,12
CASSINGGYGYTF,TRBJ1-2,TRBV19,-,13
CASSKSKGSRAGQGNTGELFF,TRBJ2-2,TRBV21-1,-,21
CASSEWISPGNYGYTF,TRBJ1-2,TRBV6-1,-,16
CASSDGLAGYTGELFF,TRBJ2-2,TRBV2,TRBD2,16
CASRVPRGNQPQHF,TRBJ1-5,TRBV6-5,TRBD1,14
CASSARTSGRSYEQYF,TRBJ2-7,TRBV5-1,TRBD2,16
CSVEEGKLNTEAFF,TRBJ1-1,TRBV29-1,-,14
CASSESGGEQYF,TRBJ2-7,TRBV4-1,TRBD2,12
CASSLAGTGFSEQYF,TRBJ2-7,TRBV5-5,TRBD1,15
CASSLNVVGAGSGELFF,TRBJ2-2,TRBV7-7,-,17
CASSLTSGLQETQYF,TRBJ2-5,TRBV11-3,TRBD2,15